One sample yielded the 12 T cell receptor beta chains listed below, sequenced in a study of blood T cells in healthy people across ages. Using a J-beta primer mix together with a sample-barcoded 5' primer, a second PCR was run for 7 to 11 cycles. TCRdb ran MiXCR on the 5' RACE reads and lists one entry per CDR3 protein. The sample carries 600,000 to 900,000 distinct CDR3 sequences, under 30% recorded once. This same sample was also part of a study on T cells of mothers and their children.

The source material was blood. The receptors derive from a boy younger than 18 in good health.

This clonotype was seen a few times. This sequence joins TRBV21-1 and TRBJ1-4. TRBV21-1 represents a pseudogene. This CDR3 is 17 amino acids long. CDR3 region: CASSSTGPLTTNEKLFF. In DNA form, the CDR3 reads TGTGCCAGCAGCTCCACAGGGCCCCTTACAACTAATGAAAAACTGTTTTTT.

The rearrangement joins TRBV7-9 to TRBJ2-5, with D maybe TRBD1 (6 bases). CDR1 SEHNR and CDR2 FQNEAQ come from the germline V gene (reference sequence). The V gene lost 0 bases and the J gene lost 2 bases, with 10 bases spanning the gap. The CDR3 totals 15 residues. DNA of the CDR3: TGTGCCAGCAGCTTAGCGGGGGCTTCACAAGAGACCCAGTACTTC. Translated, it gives CASSLAGASQETQYF.

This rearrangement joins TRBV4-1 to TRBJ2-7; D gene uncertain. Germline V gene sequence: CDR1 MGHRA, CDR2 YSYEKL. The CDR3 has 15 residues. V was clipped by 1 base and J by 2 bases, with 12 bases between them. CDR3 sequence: CASSQAELQTYEQYF. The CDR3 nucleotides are TGCGCCAGCAGCCAAGCAGAACTGCAAACCTACGAGCAGTACTTC.

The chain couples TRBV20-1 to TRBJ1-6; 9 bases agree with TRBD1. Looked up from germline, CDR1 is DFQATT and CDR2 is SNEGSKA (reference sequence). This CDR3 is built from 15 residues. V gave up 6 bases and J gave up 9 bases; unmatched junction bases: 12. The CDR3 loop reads CSAKPTGGQGSPLHF. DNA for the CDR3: TGCAGTGCAAAACCGACAGGGGGTCAGGGTTCACCCCTCCACTTT.

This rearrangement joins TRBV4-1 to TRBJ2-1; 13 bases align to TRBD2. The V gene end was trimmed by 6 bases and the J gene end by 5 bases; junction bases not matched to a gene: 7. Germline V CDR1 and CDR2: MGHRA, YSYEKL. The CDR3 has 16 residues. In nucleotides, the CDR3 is TGCGCCAGCAGACCACCCGGGACTAGCGGGAACAATGAGCAGTTCTTC. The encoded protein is CASRPPGTSGNNEQFF.

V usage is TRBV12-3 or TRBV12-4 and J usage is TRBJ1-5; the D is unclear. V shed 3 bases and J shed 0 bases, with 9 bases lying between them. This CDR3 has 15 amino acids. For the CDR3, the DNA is TGTGCCAGCAGTTTTGCGGCGGTTAGCAATCAGCCCCAGCATTTT. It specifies CASSFAAVSNQPQHF.

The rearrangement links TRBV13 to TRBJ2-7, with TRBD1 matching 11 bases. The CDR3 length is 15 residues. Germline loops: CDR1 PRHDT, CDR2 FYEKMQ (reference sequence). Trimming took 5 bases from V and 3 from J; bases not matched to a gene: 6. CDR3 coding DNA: TGTGCCAGCAGCGCCGGGACAGGGGGATTCTACGAGCAGTACTTC. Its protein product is CASSAGTGGFYEQYF.

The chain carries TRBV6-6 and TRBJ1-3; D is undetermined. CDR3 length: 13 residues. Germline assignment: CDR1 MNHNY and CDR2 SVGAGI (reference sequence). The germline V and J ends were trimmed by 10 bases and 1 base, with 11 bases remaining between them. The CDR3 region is CATTTGSGNTIYF. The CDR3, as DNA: TGTGCCACCACAACGGGGTCTGGAAACACCATATATTTT.

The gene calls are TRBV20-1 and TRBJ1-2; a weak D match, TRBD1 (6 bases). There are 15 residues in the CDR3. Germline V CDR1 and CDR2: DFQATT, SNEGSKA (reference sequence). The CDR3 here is CSARDRIRSSYGYTF. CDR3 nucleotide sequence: TGCAGCGCCCGCGACAGGATTCGATCGAGCTATGGCTACACCTTC.

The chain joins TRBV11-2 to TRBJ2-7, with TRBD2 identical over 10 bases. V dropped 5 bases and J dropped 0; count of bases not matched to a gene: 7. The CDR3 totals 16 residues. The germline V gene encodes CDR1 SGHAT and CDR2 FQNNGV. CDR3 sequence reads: CASSGLAGENSYEQYF. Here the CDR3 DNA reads TGTGCCAGCAGCGGGCTAGCGGGGGAGAACTCCTACGAGCAGTACTTC.

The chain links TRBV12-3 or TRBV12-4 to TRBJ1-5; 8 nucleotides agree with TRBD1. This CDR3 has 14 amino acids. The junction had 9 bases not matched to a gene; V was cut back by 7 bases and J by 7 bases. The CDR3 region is CASTPTGAGQPQHF. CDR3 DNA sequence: TGTGCCAGCACTCCGACAGGGGCGGGCCAGCCCCAGCATTTT.

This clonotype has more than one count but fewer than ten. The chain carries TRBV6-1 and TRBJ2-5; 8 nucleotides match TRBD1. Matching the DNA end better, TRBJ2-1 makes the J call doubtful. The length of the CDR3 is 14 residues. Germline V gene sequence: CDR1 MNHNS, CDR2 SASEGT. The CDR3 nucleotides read TGTGCCAGCAACCGGGACAGGCGGCCGGATGAGCAGTTCTTC. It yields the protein CASNRDRRPDEQFF.